A single sample is the source of the 14 T cell receptor beta chains below, sequenced in a study of glioma-infiltrating T cells after dendritic cell vaccination. Data came from immunoSEQ multiplex PCR; TCRdb stores just in-frame clones and leaves some out. The data show about 64,000 clones, 82% seen once. This material consisted of blood, taken before dendritic cell vaccination. These receptors originate from a human donor with glioblastoma.

Regarding this clone: The sample holds other DNA sequences that translate to the same CDR3. The chain employs TRBV6-4 and TRBJ2-2, with 7 bases fitting TRBD2. V shed 2 bases and J 3 bases; nucleotides not matched to a gene: 6. This CDR3 is 16 amino acids long. Germline loops: CDR1 MRHNA, CDR2 SNTAGT. The CDR3 spells CASSDRGGEYTGELFF. CDR3 sequence (DNA): TGTGCCAGCAGTGACCGGGGAGGGGAGTACACCGGGGAGCTGTTTTTT.

As DNA, the CDR3 is TGTGCCAGCTCACCATCGGGACAGGGGTACTACGAGCAGTACTTC. Protein: CASSPSGQGYYEQYF. The chain employs TRBV18 and TRBJ2-5, with 10 bases aligning to TRBD1. The J call may be mistaken, given a closer DNA end match to TRBJ2-7. The CDR3 covers 15 residues. Per the germline V gene, CDR1 is KGHSH and CDR2 is LQKENI.

The chain uses TRBV14 and TRBJ2-5, with 13 nucleotides matching TRBD2. CDR1 is SGHDN and CDR2 is FVKESK in the germline V gene. This CDR3 has 19 residues. Unmatched junction bases numbered 12, after V lost 4 bases and J lost 1 base. The CDR3 nucleotides read TGTGCCAGCAGCCCTGAGCCGGGACTAGCGGGGCTTTTCCAAGAGACCCAGTACTTC. Its protein product is CASSPEPGLAGLFQETQYF.

V gene TRBV11-2 combines with J gene TRBJ2-7; TRBD1 matches at 7 bases. CDR3 length equals 14 residues. Germline V gene lookup returns CDR1 SGHAT and CDR2 FQNNGV. Trimming cost V 3 bases and J 2 bases; bases outside gene matches: 4. CDR3 in amino acids: CASSLTQGAYEQYF. The CDR3 bases are TGTGCCAGCAGCTTGACGCAGGGGGCCTACGAGCAGTACTTC.

The chain joins TRBV5-5 to TRBJ1-3; TRBD1 agrees at 9 bases. The CDR3 sequence is 15 residues long. J gave up 7 bases and V 0 bases, and 5 bases lay outside the gene matches. Germline values: CDR1 SGHKS, CDR2 YYEKEE (reference sequence). The CDR3 reads CASSLGRTGANTIYF. Written as DNA, the CDR3 is TGTGCCAGCAGCTTGGGTCGGACAGGGGCGAACACCATATATTTT.

This chain uses TRBV6-6 with TRBJ2-5; D perhaps matches TRBD2 (6 bases). This CDR3 has 13 residues. Deletions cut 5 bases from V and 5 bases from J, with 12 bases between. Germline V lookup: CDR1 MNHNY, CDR2 SVGAGI (reference sequence). CDR3 region: CASSMVRGETQYF. DNA of the CDR3: TGTGCCAGCAGTATGGTCCGGGGGGAGACCCAGTACTTC.

This chain links TRBV15 with TRBJ2-3, with 9 bases that match TRBD1. V dropped 11 bases and J dropped 4; count of bases not matched to a gene: 7. CDR1 and CDR2 from the germline V gene are LNHNV and YYDKDF (reference sequence). The CDR3 spans 13 residues. CDR3 nucleotide sequence: TGTGCCGCCGGACAGGGGCGGGCAGATACGCAGTATTTT. Amino acid sequence: CAAGQGRADTQYF.

The sample holds a few counts of this clone. This chain connects TRBV6-5 to TRBJ1-2; weak D call: TRBD1 (5 bases). This CDR3 contains 14 residues. V dropped 4 bases and J dropped 4 bases, with 13 bases sitting between them. Germline V gene sequence: CDR1 MNHEY, CDR2 SVGAGI. For the CDR3, the DNA is TGTGCCAGCAGTTCAACTGGACACATCTATGGCTACACCTTC. As protein: CASSSTGHIYGYTF.

The V gene is TRBV29-1, the J gene TRBJ2-3; 12 bases are a match to TRBD2. CDR3 length: 13 residues. Losses at the gene ends were 4 bases for V and 9 bases for J; bases not matched to a gene: 5. Germline CDR1 and CDR2: SQVTM and ANQGSEA. This CDR3 reads CSVGASGGATQYF. The CDR3 nucleotides read TGCAGCGTTGGGGCTAGCGGGGGGGCCACGCAGTATTTT.

This chain uses TRBV1 with TRBJ2-7; no DNA check was done on the table's D call, TRBD1. TRBV1 is listed as a pseudogene. The length of the CDR3 is 14 residues. This CDR3 is CTSSGPRDTYEQYF. CDR3 DNA: TGCACCAGCAGCGGTCCCCGGGACACCTACGAGCAGTACTTC.

This sequence joins TRBV10-3 and TRBJ1-2; 7 bases agree with TRBD1. With 3 bases clipped from V and 4 bases from J, the junction kept 8 bases outside the gene matches. The CDR3 loop spans 15 amino acids. Germline-derived CDR1 and CDR2 are ENHRY and SYGVKD. CDR3 DNA sequence: TGTGCCATCAGTGACTATCCTACAGGGGCCTATGGCTACACCTTC. Translated, it gives CAISDYPTGAYGYTF.

V usage is TRBV18 and J usage is TRBJ2-1, with D possibly matching TRBD2 (7 bases). With 2 bases removed from V and 5 bases from J, the gap between germline ends came to 22 bases. Germline loops: CDR1 KGHSH, CDR2 LQKENI. CDR3 length: 18 amino acids. This chain's CDR3 is CASSPKTPGGGPDNEQFF. The CDR3, as DNA: TGTGCCAGCTCACCAAAGACCCCTGGGGGGGGGCCTGACAATGAGCAGTTCTTC. Together with reference TRBV18 and TRBJ2-1, the CDR3 gives the full variable domain: NAGVMQNPRHLVRRRGQEARLRCSPMKGHSHVYWYRQLPEEGLKFMVYLQKENIIDESGMPKERFSAEFPKEGPSILRIQQVVRGDSAAYFCASSPKTPGGGPDNEQFFGPGTRLTVL.

This clone was recorded once. V is TRBV19 and J is TRBJ1-1, with D unresolved. From germline, CDR1 is LNHDA and CDR2 SQIVND (reference sequence). V was trimmed by 4 bases and J by 2 bases, leaving 5 bases between them. This CDR3 comprises 12 residues. The CDR3 nucleotides are TGTGCCAGTAGTACAATTAACACTGAAGCTTTCTTT. It is translated as CASSTINTEAFF. Full variable domain (rest looked up from reference TRBV19 and TRBJ1-1): DGGITQSPKYLFRKEGQNVTLSCEQNLNHDAMYWYRQDPGQGLRLIYYSQIVNDFQKGDIAEGYSVSREKKESFPLTVTSAQKNPTAFYLCASSTINTEAFFGQGTRLTVV.

J is TRBJ2-7 and V is TRBV15; D gene uncertain. The V gene lost 1 base and the J gene lost 5 bases, with 12 bases spanning the gap. CDR1 and CDR2 (germline): LNHNV, YYDKDF (reference sequence). The CDR3 totals 14 residues. The CDR3 bases are TGTGCCACCAGCAGAGGATGGGCCACGGACGAGCAGTACTTC. Encoded protein: CATSRGWATDEQYF.